This TCR beta chain appears in the sequencing data of a study of CD8+ T cells in alopecia areata. Study-wide points: Elevated clonality characterized lesional scalp relative to normal scalp, particularly in alopecia totalis/universalis.

Sequencing templates came from extracted RNA that was reverse transcribed into cDNA. The table came from immunoSEQ multiplex PCR; TCRdb's copy has only in-frame clones and leaves some out. The data contain about 150,000 clones, around two thirds of them seen just once; the ten biggest clones take up 36%. As to this clone: Antigen unknown.

Separation by sorting yielded CD4+ and CD8+ T cells from PBMCs. Unmatched junction bases numbered 7, after V lost 0 bases and J lost 4 bases. CDR3 length: 16 residues. Germline assignment: CDR1 SGDLS and CDR2 YYNGEE. The chain uses TRBV9 and TRBJ2-1; 7 nucleotides match TRBD2. This receptor was obtained from a human donor in good health. Sequencing was carried out using CD8+ T cells sorted from blood. CDR3 amino acids: CASSVEVGGLYNEQFF. Here the CDR3 DNA reads TGTGCCAGCAGCGTAGAAGTGGGAGGGCTATACAATGAGCAGTTCTTC.